The clone carrying this TCR beta chain showed up just a few times. What it binds is unknown. The sample belongs to a study of blood T cells in healthy people across ages. Findings and caveats of the study: The long-lived group displayed more naive CD4+ cells, plus higher diversity, than the aged donors did. The unknown donor CMV status may have confounded expanded clonotype changes.

Primed by a sample-barcoded 5' primer and a J-beta primer mix, a second PCR proceeded for roughly 7 to 12 cycles. A template-switch adaptor with 12 random nucleotides tagged each cDNA molecule. A single record per CDR3 protein comes from TCRdb applying MiXCR to the 5' RACE reads. The sample includes about 1.6 million distinct CDR3 sequences, about 31% of them seen just once. The CDR3 runs 16 residues. The germline V gene has CDR1 SGHVS and CDR2 FNYEAQ. V was shortened by 5 bases and J by 0 bases, with 17 bases between the two germline ends. This receptor was obtained from a woman aged 25 to 45 in good health. The sample consisted of blood. The rearrangement uses TRBV7-6 and TRBJ2-7, with a tentative D call TRBD1 (6 bases). The CDR3 protein is CASSRNPGQSSYEQYF. CDR3 nucleotides: TGTGCCAGCAGCCGAAACCCCGGACAGAGCTCCTACGAGCAGTACTTC.